This T cell receptor beta chain was retrieved from a study of human T cells and chemical hapten exposure. Study overall: Upper inner arm skin measuring about 2 cm by about 2 cm received 2% DPC for sensitization. From small differences in pooled library volume came most of the variation in per-sample TCR yields. Regarding the study as a whole: The donor cohort had alopecia, so its immune response may not match that of healthy people.

TCRdb passed the RACE reads through MiXCR, listing each CDR3 protein once. The table includes 300,000 to 350,000 distinct CDR3 sequences, under 8% detected once. As for this clonotype: The target antigen is unknown.

This CDR3 region has 16 residues. Germline V CDR1 and CDR2: SNHLY, FYNNEI. With 7 bases removed from V and 0 bases from J, the gap between germline ends came to 19 bases. Regarding time point: patch test 1, 2 weeks after DPC sensitization. The treatment is: therapeutic diphenylcyclopropenone sensitization with weekly scalp DPC. The J gene is TRBJ2-7, the V gene TRBV2; tentative D call: TRBD2 (5 bases). The clonotype originates from a woman in her late teens or twenties with alopecia areata. Some clones in this sample may be carry-over from other donors' samples. The sequencing used whole blood, collected in connection with sensitization to the hapten diphenylcyclopropenone (DPC). The CDR3 region has the DNA TGTGCCAGCATTGGGGTGGGAGAGCGCCGCTCCTACGAGCAGTACTTC. Amino acids: CASIGVGERRSYEQYF.